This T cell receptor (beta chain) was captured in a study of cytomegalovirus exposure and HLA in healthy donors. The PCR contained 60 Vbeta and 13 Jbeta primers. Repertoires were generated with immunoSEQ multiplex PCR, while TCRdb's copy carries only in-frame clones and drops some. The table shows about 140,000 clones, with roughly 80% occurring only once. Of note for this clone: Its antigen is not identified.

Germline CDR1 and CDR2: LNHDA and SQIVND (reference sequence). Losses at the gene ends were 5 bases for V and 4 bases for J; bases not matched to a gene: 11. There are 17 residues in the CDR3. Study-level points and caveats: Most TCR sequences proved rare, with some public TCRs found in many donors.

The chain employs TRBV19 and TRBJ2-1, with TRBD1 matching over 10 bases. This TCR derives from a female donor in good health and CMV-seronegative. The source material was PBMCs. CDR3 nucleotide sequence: TGTGCCAGTAGTGTGTTGGGGGGACAGGGGTCTTACAATGAGCAGTTCTTC. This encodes CASSVLGGQGSYNEQFF.